This is a list of T cell receptor beta chains from one sample in a study of T cells expressing NK-cell markers. TCRdb processed the 5' RACE reads again and assigns one entry to each CDR3 protein, with no DNA. This sample contains approximately 420,000 distinct CDR3 sequences. The specimen was blood T cells: a sorted CD56 or NKG2C T cell subset, CD4+ or CD8+ T cells, or bulk PBMC T cells (not recorded which). The receptors derive from a woman aged 45-59 years in good health. CDR3s include the opening cysteine and the closing phenylalanine or tryptophan.

V	J	CDR3
TRBV19	TRBJ2-5	CASSEPGQGSETQYF
TRBV29-1	TRBJ1-3	CSVIPGTGAGNTIYF
TRBV12-3/TRBV12-4	TRBJ2-7	CASRGAGLPYEQYF
TRBV3-1	TRBJ2-7	CASSLGGASYEQYF
TRBV2	TRBJ1-5	CASRERTLSNQPQHF
TRBV12-3/TRBV12-4	TRBJ2-5	CASSLGTGDETQYF
TRBV29-1	TRBJ1-5	CSAASDEDQPQHF
TRBV25-1	TRBJ2-1	CASSESFRLAGFSYNEQFF
TRBV6-2/TRBV6-3	TRBJ2-7	CASSYGNRGLYEQYF
TRBV19	TRBJ2-6	CASSIRTRAPSGANVLTF
TRBV29-1	TRBJ2-1	CSAASPAGATYNEQFF
TRBV11-2	TRBJ2-2	CASRQPGLAAGELFF
TRBV25-1	TRBJ1-1	CASSATARGLLGTEAFF
TRBV6-5	TRBJ2-5	CASSRMETQYF
TRBV5-6	TRBJ2-3	CATRTSGARDTQYF
TRBV11-2	TRBJ2-3	CASNLREGTDTQYF
TRBV10-2	TRBJ2-7	CASSAETSGSGVKYF
TRBV6-6	TRBJ2-7	CASSFRGTHEQYF
TRBV5-1	TRBJ2-1	CASSLIAGASYNEQFF
TRBV20-1	TRBJ2-1	CSARDVIAGANNEQFF
TRBV18	TRBJ2-5	CASSPSLAGQETQYF
TRBV19	TRBJ2-1	CASSIEGTRNEQFF
TRBV12-3/TRBV12-4	TRBJ1-5	CASRSQGVSNQPQHF
TRBV20-1	TRBJ2-1	CSAPIKAGGVNEQFF
TRBV5-1	TRBJ1-3	CASSSQANSGNTIYF
TRBV4-2	TRBJ1-1	CASSQDYGAFF
TRBV12-3/TRBV12-4	TRBJ2-1	CASSFPRPSYEQFF
TRBV7-8	TRBJ2-1	CASSPRLAGDSYNEQFF
TRBV15	TRBJ2-1	CATRTMASNEQFF
TRBV12-3/TRBV12-4	TRBJ2-1	CASRAGTYYNEQFF
TRBV5-1	TRBJ1-1	CASSLALNTEAFF
TRBV12-3/TRBV12-4	TRBJ2-1	CASRLLTGAYNEQFF
TRBV29-1	TRBJ2-5	CSAETGTTYQETQYF
TRBV7-6	TRBJ1-2	CASSPDRAGSYTF
TRBV7-3	TRBJ2-7	CASSTTGASGSYEQYF
TRBV12-3/TRBV12-4	TRBJ2-7	CASSPGRRLSYEQYF
TRBV11-2	TRBJ2-5	CASSLRRAREETQYF
TRBV20-1	TRBJ2-1	CSAPHPLAGYNEQFF
TRBV29-1	TRBJ2-6	CSVEEQSSGANVLTF
TRBV4-1	TRBJ2-3	CASSQDGAGSGTDTQYF
TRBV29-1	TRBJ2-7	CSVVLTGGQPLSEQYF
TRBV12-3/TRBV12-4	TRBJ1-5	CASRGDRGRYQPQHF
TRBV29-1	TRBJ1-4	CSVIPGTPNEKLFF
TRBV24-1	TRBJ2-1	CATSWIGTPWNEQFF
TRBV29-1	TRBJ2-7	CSVRQGGTYEQYF
TRBV12-3/TRBV12-4	TRBJ1-2	CASSFGLRVPYGYTF
TRBV14	TRBJ2-5	CASSQLGFPETQYF
TRBV7-8	TRBJ2-3	CASRGSSGSATDTQYF
TRBV6-5	TRBJ2-2	CASRSGTGRTGELFF
TRBV7-8	TRBJ1-6	CASSPRGNSPLHF
TRBV5-1	TRBJ2-4	CASSLGRGGLKNIQYF
TRBV12-3/TRBV12-4	TRBJ2-4	CASSSWTGLAKNIQYF
TRBV24-1	TRBJ2-1	CATSDPGQGAMDEQFF
TRBV25-1	TRBJ2-7	CASSPLLGSSEQYF
TRBV21-1	TRBJ2-5	CASSKGGLGGETQYF
TRBV7-9	TRBJ2-6	CASRGGRDEGANVLTF
TRBV27	TRBJ2-7	CASSSQGGPYEQYF
TRBV29-1	TRBJ2-1	CSSGEVYEQFF
TRBV5-1	TRBJ2-3	CASRRLGQNADTQYF